A selection of T cell receptor beta chains follows, all from one sample in a study of OX40 agonist ivuxolimab in advanced cancers. Sequencing was performed with immunoSEQ multiplex PCR; in TCRdb, only in-frame clones are kept and a portion is missing. This table holds approximately 82,000 clones, 70% to 90% found once. This specimen consisted of CD4+ or CD8+ T cells sorted from blood, obtained in a trial of the OX40 agonist ivuxolimab. The receptors here all came from an adult with an advanced solid tumor such as melanoma, head and neck, liver or kidney cancer. Each CDR3 is given with its conserved first and last residue. Each record gives: J gene, D gene, V gene, clone size, CDR3 protein, CDR3 DNA. D genes are given only for firm matches. The size field is filled for only some rows; it gives once, few, many or a size class.

j_gene: TRBJ1-3
d_gene: NA
v_gene: TRBV10-2
abundance: few
CDR3aa: CASSEQSGNTIYF
CDR3nt: TGCGCCAGCAGTGAGCAGTCAGGAAACACCATATATTTT

j_gene: TRBJ2-1
d_gene: NA
v_gene: TRBV11-3
abundance: NA
CDR3aa: CASSQGRGSINEQFF
CDR3nt: TGTGCCAGCAGCCAGGGGCGGGGCTCCATCAATGAGCAGTTCTTC

j_gene: TRBJ1-1
d_gene: NA
v_gene: TRBV27
abundance: NA
CDR3aa: CASSLWQSTEAFF
CDR3nt: TGTGCCAGCAGTTTATGGCAATCAACTGAAGCTTTCTTT

j_gene: TRBJ2-5
d_gene: NA
v_gene: TRBV7-3
abundance: NA
CDR3aa: CASSFGGAIETQYF
CDR3nt: TGTGCCAGCAGCTTCGGAGGGGCGATAGAGACCCAGTACTTC

j_gene: TRBJ2-1
d_gene: NA
v_gene: TRBV18
abundance: NA
CDR3aa: CASSPPRVAGEQFF
CDR3nt: TGTGCCAGCTCACCTCCTAGGGTGGCGGGTGAGCAGTTCTTC

j_gene: TRBJ2-5
d_gene: NA
v_gene: TRBV30
abundance: NA
CDR3aa: CAWKRGAGETQYF
CDR3nt: TGTGCCTGGAAACGGGGGGCAGGAGAGACCCAGTACTTC

j_gene: TRBJ2-7
d_gene: NA
v_gene: TRBV28
abundance: NA
CDR3aa: CASSGLPSSYEQYF
CDR3nt: TGTGCCAGCTCGGGTCTACCAAGCTCCTACGAGCAGTACTTC

j_gene: TRBJ2-4
d_gene: NA
v_gene: TRBV6-1
abundance: NA
CDR3aa: CASRYPGGPNIQYF
CDR3nt: TGTGCCAGCAGATACCCCGGGGGGCCTAACATTCAGTACTTC

j_gene: TRBJ1-1
d_gene: NA
v_gene: TRBV6-4
abundance: NA
CDR3aa: CASSDQKGEAFF
CDR3nt: TGTGCCAGCAGTGACCAGAAGGGCGAGGCTTTCTTT

j_gene: TRBJ2-7
d_gene: NA
v_gene: TRBV19
abundance: NA
CDR3aa: CASSIPGAAAYEQYF
CDR3nt: TGTGCCAGTAGTATCCCTGGCGCGGCAGCCTACGAGCAGTACTTC

j_gene: TRBJ2-3
d_gene: NA
v_gene: TRBV28
abundance: NA
CDR3aa: CASSFSLGTDTQYF
CDR3nt: TGTGCCAGCAGTTTTTCCCTGGGCACAGATACGCAGTATTTT

j_gene: TRBJ2-3
d_gene: NA
v_gene: TRBV6-5
abundance: NA
CDR3aa: CASRLSSSRGTQYF
CDR3nt: TGTGCCAGCAGATTGTCATCGTCGAGGGGTACGCAGTATTTT

j_gene: TRBJ2-1
d_gene: NA
v_gene: TRBV6-5
abundance: NA
CDR3aa: CASSYNRVTEQFF
CDR3nt: TGTGCCAGCAGTTATAACAGGGTGACTGAGCAGTTCTTC

j_gene: TRBJ2-1
d_gene: NA
v_gene: TRBV6-5
abundance: NA
CDR3aa: CASSQLSSYNEQFF
CDR3nt: TGTGCCAGCAGTCAGTTGAGCTCCTACAATGAGCAGTTCTTC

j_gene: TRBJ1-1
d_gene: NA
v_gene: TRBV4-3
abundance: NA
CDR3aa: CASSQDFTVNTEAFF
CDR3nt: TGCGCCAGCAGCCAAGATTTTACAGTGAACACTGAAGCTTTCTTT

j_gene: TRBJ2-1
d_gene: TRBD2
v_gene: TRBV9
abundance: NA
CDR3aa: CASSQGLESSYNEQFF
CDR3nt: TGTGCCAGCAGCCAGGGACTAGAGAGCTCCTACAATGAGCAGTTCTTC

j_gene: TRBJ2-1
d_gene: TRBD1
v_gene: TRBV28
abundance: NA
CDR3aa: CASIGQGSYNEQFF
CDR3nt: TGTGCCAGCATTGGACAGGGTTCCTACAATGAGCAGTTCTTC

j_gene: TRBJ2-2
d_gene: NA
v_gene: TRBV6-6
abundance: NA
CDR3aa: CASALGGSGTGELFF
CDR3nt: TGTGCCAGCGCCCTTGGGGGGAGCGGCACCGGGGAGCTGTTTTTT

j_gene: TRBJ2-5
d_gene: TRBD1
v_gene: TRBV7-3
abundance: NA
CDR3aa: CASSLGAMTGDETQYF
CDR3nt: TGTGCCAGCAGCCTGGGGGCAATGACAGGGGACGAGACCCAGTACTTC

j_gene: TRBJ1-1
d_gene: NA
v_gene: TRBV30
abundance: few
CDR3aa: CAWSVSRGGGTEAFF
CDR3nt: TGTGCCTGGAGTGTGTCCCGAGGTGGAGGTACTGAAGCTTTCTTT

j_gene: TRBJ1-5
d_gene: NA
v_gene: TRBV21-1
abundance: NA
CDR3aa: CASSKGRYGQGASSNQPQHF
CDR3nt: TGTGCCAGCAGCAAAGGGAGATATGGACAGGGGGCTTCGAGCAATCAGCCCCAGCATTTT

j_gene: TRBJ2-1
d_gene: NA
v_gene: TRBV7-8
abundance: NA
CDR3aa: CASSRRRLATNEQFF
CDR3nt: TGTGCCAGCAGCCGTCGTAGGCTAGCGACTAATGAGCAGTTCTTC

j_gene: TRBJ2-7
d_gene: NA
v_gene: TRBV28
abundance: once
CDR3aa: CAIQGGIDEQYF
CDR3nt: TGTGCCATTCAGGGGGGGATCGACGAGCAGTACTTC

j_gene: TRBJ2-5
d_gene: NA
v_gene: TRBV5-1
abundance: NA
CDR3aa: CASSFGSASMETQYF
CDR3nt: TGCGCCAGCAGCTTCGGGTCGGCCTCAATGGAGACCCAGTACTTC

j_gene: TRBJ2-2
d_gene: TRBD1
v_gene: TRBV28
abundance: NA
CDR3aa: CASSSTRQGAVGELFF
CDR3nt: TGTGCCAGCAGTTCCACAAGACAGGGGGCAGTCGGGGAGCTGTTTTTT

j_gene: TRBJ2-7
d_gene: NA
v_gene: TRBV4-3
abundance: NA
CDR3aa: CASSQDPRYEQYF
CDR3nt: TGCGCCAGCAGCCAAGATCCGCGTTACGAGCAGTACTTC

j_gene: TRBJ1-4
d_gene: NA
v_gene: TRBV7-9
abundance: NA
CDR3aa: CASSVDGTNEKLFF
CDR3nt: TGTGCCAGCAGCGTTGACGGAACTAATGAAAAACTGTTTTTT

j_gene: TRBJ2-5
d_gene: TRBD2
v_gene: TRBV9
abundance: NA
CDR3aa: CASSVGSGSWETQYF
CDR3nt: TGTGCCAGCAGCGTGGGTAGCGGGAGCTGGGAGACCCAGTACTTC

j_gene: TRBJ2-7
d_gene: NA
v_gene: TRBV7-9
abundance: NA
CDR3aa: CASSLSQVYEQYF
CDR3nt: TGTGCCAGCAGCTTATCCCAGGTTTACGAGCAGTACTTC

j_gene: TRBJ1-1
d_gene: NA
v_gene: TRBV19
abundance: NA
CDR3aa: CASSPILAQYTEAFF
CDR3nt: TGTGCCAGTAGCCCCATTCTAGCTCAATACACTGAAGCTTTCTTT

j_gene: TRBJ2-3
d_gene: NA
v_gene: TRBV11-2
abundance: NA
CDR3aa: CASSLLGSTDTQYF
CDR3nt: TGTGCCAGCAGCTTACTGGGGAGCACAGATACGCAGTATTTT

j_gene: TRBJ2-1
d_gene: TRBD2
v_gene: TRBV5-1
abundance: NA
CDR3aa: CASSQAPVREGYEQFF
CDR3nt: TGCGCCAGCAGTCAAGCACCGGTCAGGGAGGGCTACGAGCAGTTCTTC

j_gene: TRBJ2-7
d_gene: NA
v_gene: TRBV7-8
abundance: NA
CDR3aa: CASSPARDIISYEQYF
CDR3nt: TGTGCCAGCAGCCCCGCCCGGGACATCATCTCCTACGAGCAGTACTTC

j_gene: TRBJ2-7
d_gene: NA
v_gene: TRBV15
abundance: NA
CDR3aa: CATSRLMDTLRYEQYF
CDR3nt: TGTGCCACCAGCAGACTGATGGACACGCTCCGTTACGAGCAGTACTTC

j_gene: TRBJ2-7
d_gene: NA
v_gene: TRBV27
abundance: NA
CDR3aa: CASSTTLGGYEQYF
CDR3nt: TGTGCCAGCAGCACGACGTTGGGTGGCTACGAGCAGTACTTC

j_gene: TRBJ2-7
d_gene: NA
v_gene: TRBV7-3
abundance: NA
CDR3aa: CASSLRGGRAYEQYF
CDR3nt: TGTGCCAGCAGCCTCAGGGGAGGGAGGGCCTACGAGCAGTACTTC

j_gene: TRBJ1-5
d_gene: TRBD1
v_gene: TRBV6-5
abundance: once
CDR3aa: CASRLDRVSNQPQHF
CDR3nt: TGTGCCAGCAGACTCGACAGGGTGAGCAATCAGCCCCAGCATTTT